This record looks at one T cell receptor (beta chain) sequence and its context. The source of the sample is a study of blood T cell repertoires in COVID-19. Sequencing used immunoSEQ multiplex PCR; TCRdb keeps in-frame clones, though not all of them. The table shows 70,000 to 100,000 clones, with around 80% occurring only once. Germline values: CDR1 SGDLS, CDR2 YYNGEE. The CDR3 covers 16 residues. V dropped 4 bases and J dropped 1 base, with 14 bases sitting between them. Sequenced material: peripheral blood. The TCR originated in a man aged 50 or older with active or convalescent COVID-19. This chain links TRBV9 with TRBJ2-2, with D possibly TRBD2 on 6 matching bases. The CDR3 region has the DNA TGTGCCAGCAGCCTAACTTCCGGGGGGAACACCGGGGAGCTGTTTTTT. It codes for CASSLTSGGNTGELFF.